This T cell receptor (beta chain) is from a study of blood T cell repertoires in COVID-19. The count of this clone is one. The CDR3 spans 14 residues. The ends were cut back, 3 bases at V and 7 bases at J, with 10 bases in the middle. Germline lookup yields CDR1 KGHSH and CDR2 LQKENI. Under the authors' procedure: Amplification from reference gene primers served as the basis for estimated nucleated cell counts. Profiled with immunoSEQ multiplex PCR; TCRdb holds only in-frame clones, not every one. V, J and clone size are those of that table, while D and trimming were read from the DNA. Of roughly 340,000 clones listed, about 87% are singletons. Those who participated ranged in age from roughly 18 to 95 years and resided in 20 to 25 US areas.

Sequenced material: PBMCs or T cells enriched from blood (not recorded which). V usage is TRBV18 and J usage is TRBJ1-6; the D gene is possibly TRBD1 (6 bases). This clonotype was sampled from a man between 40 and 49 years old in a cohort exposed to, infected with or recovered from COVID-19 (not recorded which). This chain's CDR3 is CASSPDSQNSPLHF. For the CDR3, the DNA is TGTGCCAGCTCACCGGACAGCCAAAATTCACCCCTCCACTTT.